What follows are 27 T cell receptor beta chains derived from one specimen sequenced in a study of T cell clonality in common variable immunodeficiency (dated by TCRdb to between 2014 and 2016). Receptor amplification or capture employed the immunoSEQ multiplex PCR assay. The table was pulled from immuneACCESS by TCRdb, which kept in-frame rearrangements only. Such tables lose some clones; where checked, under half of the loss comes from unresolved V genes, and the rest has no known cause. This sample shows more than 45,000 clones, and none of them turns up only once. The ten top clones hold 5% to 6.5% of the sample. The sequenced material came from peripheral blood mononuclear cells. The receptors were sampled from a person aged 18 to 69 in good health.

This clone was seen ten or more times. The CDR3 end is not reached by the read, which stops 3 residues before it; the germline J gene fills it in. The chain joins TRBV12-3 or TRBV12-4 to TRBJ2-7; 9 positions agree with TRBD1. With 6 bases clipped from V and 4 bases from J, the junction kept 4 bases outside the gene matches. The CDR3 extends over 13 amino acids. The sequenced CDR3 bases are TGTGCCAGCAGCGGAGACAGGGGGTACGAG. Translation: CASSGDRGYE. From start to end, the CDR3 is CASSGDRGYEQYF.

Many counts were recorded for this clone. Sequencing ends 3 residues short of the CDR3 end; the germline J gene provides the rest. This chain connects TRBV7-8 to TRBJ2-3; D unclear. This CDR3 has 12 amino acids. V lost 0 bases and J 5 bases, leaving 3 bases between the germline ends. From germline, CDR1 is SGHVS and CDR2 FQNEAQ. The CDR3 sequence is CASSLARDTQYF. Incomplete CDR3 DNA: TGTGCCAGCAGCTTAGCCCGAGATACG.

This clone has ten or more counts. The observed sequence ends 3 residues before the CDR3 terminus, with the missing tail filled in from the germline J gene. This chain uses TRBV30 with TRBJ2-5; D not certain. Between the trimmed V and J ends, which lost 4 bases and 1 base, there was a span of 10 bases. The germline V gene has CDR1 GTSNPN and CDR2 SVGIG (reference sequence). The CDR3 runs to 13 residues. The CDR3 is CAWNLGPQETQYF. The DNA read from the CDR3 is TGTGCCTGGAACCTAGGCCCCCAAGAGACC. Drawing the rest from reference TRBV30 and TRBJ2-5, the complete variable domain is SQTIHQWPATLVQPVGSPLSLECTVEGTSNPNLYWYRQAAGRGLQLLFYSVGIGQISSEVPQNLSASRPQDRQFILSSKKLLLSDSGFYLCAWNLGPQETQYFGPGTRLLVL.

This clone was detected ten times or more. Sequencing ends 3 residues short of the CDR3 end; the germline J gene provides the rest. J is TRBJ1-2 and V is TRBV30; TRBD1 agrees at 7 bases. V trimming: 1 base; J trimming: 1 base; junction bases outside the gene matches: 3. Germline V gene sequence: CDR1 GTSNPN, CDR2 SVGIG (reference sequence). This CDR3 has 14 amino acids. The CDR3 DNA, read in part, is TGTGCCTGGAGTGGGGACAGAGGTAACTATGGC. Protein product: CAWSGDRGNYG. The whole CDR3 reads CAWSGDRGNYGYTF.

This clone has at least ten counts. Germline and junction disagree at one end, which may indicate a read error. The read terminates 3 residues ahead of where the CDR3 ends, so the germline J gene completes it. The rearrangement joins TRBV4-2 to TRBJ2-5; D unresolved. CDR3 length equals 13 residues. Per germline, CDR1 LGHNA and CDR2 YNFKEQ. The sequenced CDR3 bases are TGCGCCAGCAGCCAAAGGAACGGGGAGACC. Encoded protein: CASSQRNGET. The full-length CDR3 reads as CASSQRNGETQYF.

This clone was detected ten times or more. The CDR3 extends 3 residues past the end of the read, so its final part is completed from the germline J gene. This rearrangement joins TRBV30 to TRBJ1-2; D unresolved. This CDR3 comprises 12 residues. From germline, CDR1 is GTSNPN and CDR2 SVGIG (reference sequence). Deletions cut 3 bases from V and 1 base from J, with 6 bases between. Incomplete CDR3 DNA: TGTGCCTGGAGACAAAATAACTATGGC. This gives the protein CAWRQNNYG. The whole CDR3 sequence reads CAWRQNNYGYTF.

This clone was observed at least ten times. The read comes to an end 3 residues before the CDR3 does, leaving the germline J gene to fill in the end. This chain joins TRBV10-3 and TRBJ2-5, with TRBD2 identical over 10 bases. The CDR3 runs 15 residues. With V trimmed by 3 bases and J by 3 bases, 4 bases remained unmatched. Germline values: CDR1 ENHRY, CDR2 SYGVKD. The covered CDR3 bases are TGTGCCATCAGTGATGCCGGGACTAGCGAAGAGACC. It yields the protein CAISDAGTSEET. The whole CDR3 protein reads CAISDAGTSEETQYF.

This clone was recorded many times. Here the CDR3 reads CASTGPGQVGGYTF. The CDR3 DNA, read in part, is TGTGCCAGCACCGGCCCGGGACAGGTTGGTGGC. V and J are TRBV12-3 or TRBV12-4 and TRBJ1-2; 8 nucleotides align to TRBD1. Read sequence stops 3 residues before the CDR3 end, and the germline J gene provides the missing end. This CDR3 contains 14 residues. Germline trimming cut 7 bases from V and 7 bases from J; bases unmatched to any gene: 11.

This clone was counted ten times or more. The read ends 3 residues before the CDR3 terminus; that terminus is restored from the germline J gene. The chain carries TRBV20-1 and TRBJ2-2; D gene unclear. The V gene lost 6 bases and the J gene lost 7 bases, with 9 bases spanning the gap. The CDR3 contains 11 residues. The germline CDR1 and CDR2 sequences are DFQATT and SNEGSKA (reference sequence). CDR3 bases read: TGCAGTGCCCCCAGAGGCGGGGAG. Translation gives CSAPRGGE. The whole CDR3 region reads CSAPRGGELFF.

This clone was detected many times. The sequenced part of the CDR3 DNA is TGTGCCAGCAGTGACTCCGGGACTAATGAG. Translated: CASSDSGTNE. The complete CDR3 sequence is CASSDSGTNEAFF. The chain carries TRBV6-4 and TRBJ1-1, with a possible D match to TRBD1 (5 bases). With the read ending 3 residues before the CDR3 end, the germline J gene is used to fill in that end. Germline V CDR1 and CDR2: MRHNA, SNTAGT. This CDR3 comprises 13 residues.

This clone has a count of ten or more. The missing CDR3 end, 3 residues past where the read stops, is filled in from the germline J gene. The chain carries TRBV20-1 and TRBJ2-1, with TRBD1 identical over 7 bases. J gave up 4 bases and V 5 bases, and 14 bases lay outside the gene matches. The CDR3 spans 16 residues. From germline, CDR1 is DFQATT and CDR2 SNEGSKA (reference sequence). The CDR3 sequence is CSASNLQGKDYNEQFF. CDR3 DNA (partial): TGCAGTGCTTCAAACTTACAGGGGAAGGATTACAATGAG.

This clone showed up many times. With the read ending 3 residues before the CDR3 end, the germline J gene is used to fill in that end. The chain uses TRBV5-4 and TRBJ2-7; 8 bases fit TRBD2. The V segment lost 5 bases and the J segment 1 base; nucleotides outside the gene matches: 5. This CDR3 region has 14 residues. Per the germline V gene, CDR1 is SGHNT and CDR2 is YYREEE (reference sequence). The CDR3 loop reads CASRRAGGSYEQYF. The CDR3 DNA, read in part, is TGTGCCAGCAGGAGGGCGGGGGGATCCTACGAG.

Ten or more counts support this clone. The sequenced fragment ends 3 residues before the CDR3 boundary, so the rest is inferred from the germline J gene. The V and J genes are TRBV18 and TRBJ2-1; TRBD1 agrees at 7 bases. The CDR3 is 17 residues long. CDR1 KGHSH and CDR2 LQKENI come from the germline V gene. V lost 3 bases, J lost 3 bases, and 11 bases stayed unmatched. The DNA read from the CDR3 is TGTGCCAGCTCACCCCTATTGACAGGGCAAAACTACAATGAG. Amino acids: CASSPLLTGQNYNE. The whole CDR3 region reads CASSPLLTGQNYNEQFF. The variable domain in full, completed from reference TRBV18 and TRBJ2-1, reads NAGVMQNPRHLVRRRGQEARLRCSPMKGHSHVYWYRQLPEEGLKFMVYLQKENIIDESGMPKERFSAEFPKEGPSILRIQQVVRGDSAAYFCASSPLLTGQNYNEQFFGPGTRLTVL.

This clone was counted at least ten times. Read coverage stops 3 residues before the CDR3 terminus; the germline J gene supplies the remainder. The chain joins TRBV19 to TRBJ1-1; a possible D gene is TRBD1 (5 bases). From germline, CDR1 is LNHDA and CDR2 SQIVND (reference sequence). This CDR3 is built from 11 residues. V was clipped by 7 bases and J by 5 bases, with 8 bases between them. CDR3 DNA (partial): TGTGCCAGTATTGGGGGGACTGAA. Amino acids: CASIGGTE. The CDR3, in full, reads CASIGGTEAFF.

This clone has ten or more counts. The read finishes 3 residues shy of the CDR3 end, and the germline J gene is used to complete it. The chain links TRBV19 to TRBJ1-5; tentative D call: TRBD1 (6 bases). Looked up from germline, CDR1 is LNHDA and CDR2 is SQIVND (reference sequence). The V end was cut by 0 bases, the J end by 5 bases, with 8 bases between. The CDR3 length is 14 residues. CDR3 amino acids: CASSIDRGDQPQHF. The sequenced part of the CDR3 DNA is TGTGCCAGTAGTATAGACAGGGGTGATCAGCCC.

Comments on this clone: The CDR3 end falls 3 residues outside the read, so it is completed with the germline J gene. This rearrangement joins TRBV25-1 to TRBJ2-3; D may be TRBD1 or TRBD2 (6 bases each). Germline V lookup: CDR1 MGHDK, CDR2 SYGVNS. The CDR3 spans 15 residues. The DNA read from the CDR3 is TGTGCCAGCAGTGATAGTAGGGGGAGGAAGCAGCCG. It encodes CASSDSRGRKQP. The whole CDR3 region reads CASSDSRGRKQPQYF. The whole variable domain, filled in from reference TRBV25-1 and TRBJ2-3, reads EADIYQTPRYLVIGTGKKITLECSQTMGHDKMYWYQQDPGMELHLIHYSYGVNSTEKGDLSSESTVSRIRTEHFPLTLESARPSHTSQYLCASSDSRGRKQPQYFGPGTRLTVL.

This clone was counted ten times or more. The read ends 3 residues shy of where the CDR3 ends; the end is completed using the germline J gene. The chain joins TRBV5-1 to TRBJ2-3, with TRBD2 matching 10 bases. This CDR3 has 16 amino acids. Germline CDR1 and CDR2: SGHRS and YFSETQ. V dropped 2 bases and J dropped 2; count of bases not matched to a gene: 5. CDR3 DNA (partial): TGCGCCAGCAGCTTACCTCTAGCGGGGGTCACAGATACG. Its protein is CASSLPLAGVTDT. The CDR3, in full, reads CASSLPLAGVTDTQYF.

This clone was found many times. The read halts 3 residues ahead of the CDR3 end, with the missing end drawn from the germline J gene. The chain joins TRBV7-8 to TRBJ2-1; 12 nucleotides match TRBD2. CDR1 SGHVS and CDR2 FQNEAQ come from the germline V gene. Trimming took 3 bases from V and 7 from J; bases not matched to a gene: 7. The CDR3 spans 16 residues. This chain's CDR3 is CASSLTSGGLGNEQFF. CDR3 bases read: TGTGCCAGCAGCTTGACTAGCGGGGGCCTCGGGAATGAG.

This clone was recorded many times. Read sequence stops 3 residues before the CDR3 end, and the germline J gene provides the missing end. J is TRBJ2-5 and V is TRBV7-9, with a possible D match to TRBD1 (6 bases). The CDR3 has 13 residues. V was pared by 2 bases and J by 4 bases, with 8 bases between. Germline V gene data show CDR1 as SEHNR and CDR2 as FQNEAQ (reference sequence). Incomplete CDR3 DNA: TGTGCCAGCAGCTTAACAGGGACAGAGACC. Its translation: CASSLTGTET. The CDR3 reads in full as CASSLTGTETQYF.

The sample holds many counts of this clone. The CDR3 is cut off 3 residues early in the read; its end comes from the germline J gene. This sequence joins TRBV5-1 and TRBJ2-2, with 8 bases matching TRBD1. The junction had 8 bases not matched to a gene; V was cut back by 0 bases and J by 4 bases. The CDR3 is made up of 17 amino acids. Germline CDR1 is SGHRS and CDR2 is YFSETQ. CDR3: CASSLDLTGAGTGELFF. CDR3 bases read: TGCGCCAGCAGCTTGGATTTGACAGGGGCGGGCACCGGGGAG.

This clone was detected a few times. The DNA ends 3 residues before the CDR3 does, and the rest of the CDR3 is filled in from the germline J gene. J is TRBJ2-7 and V is TRBV5-1, with 10 positions matching TRBD2. V lost 0 bases, J lost 5 bases, and 8 bases stayed unmatched. The CDR3 totals 16 residues. CDR1 and CDR2 (germline): SGHRS, YFSETQ. CDR3 in amino acids: CASSLAASGGPDEQYF. CDR3 bases read: TGCGCCAGCAGCTTGGCTGCTAGCGGGGGCCCCGACGAG.

This clone was picked up many times. Coverage ceases 3 residues before the CDR3 finishes, and the germline J gene fills in the end. V is TRBV30 and J is TRBJ2-2; D gene ambiguous. This CDR3 has 15 residues. CDR1 is GTSNPN, CDR2 SVGIG, per germline (reference sequence). V lost 0 bases, J lost 0 bases, and 8 bases lay in between. CDR3 amino acids: CAWSVYFSNTGELFF. The CDR3 bases that were read are TGTGCCTGGAGTGTTTACTTCTCGAACACCGGGGAG.

This clone was seen more than once but under ten times. The read falls 3 residues short of the CDR3 end, and the missing part is taken from the germline J gene. This sequence joins TRBV7-8 and TRBJ2-7; 8 bases fit TRBD1. Germline lookup yields CDR1 SGHVS and CDR2 FQNEAQ. The trim removed 1 base at V and 3 bases at J, leaving 2 bases unmatched. The CDR3 runs to 14 residues. The CDR3 sequence: CASSLVGTGYEQYF. CDR3 DNA, as far as it was read: TGTGCCAGCAGCTTAGTGGGGACAGGCTACGAG.

This clone occurred many times. The DNA ends 3 residues before the CDR3 does, and the rest of the CDR3 is filled in from the germline J gene. The gene calls are TRBV30 and TRBJ2-5; 9 nucleotides align to TRBD1. Trimming cost V 5 bases and J 1 base; bases outside gene matches: 2. Germline loops: CDR1 GTSNPN, CDR2 SVGIG (reference sequence). This CDR3 is built from 13 residues. The CDR3: CAWGTGLQETQYF. Partial CDR3 DNA: TGTGCCTGGGGGACAGGGCTCCAAGAGACC.

There are a few counts of this clone. The read comes to an end 3 residues before the CDR3 does, leaving the germline J gene to fill in the end. V gene TRBV2 combines with J gene TRBJ1-5; D is unclear. Germline CDR1 SNHLY, CDR2 FYNNEI. This CDR3 has 13 residues. V shed 4 bases and J shed 0 bases, with 4 bases lying between them. The CDR3 loop is CASSVNSNQPQHF. CDR3 bases read: TGTGCCAGCAGTGTCAATAGCAATCAGCCC.

In this sample, this clone turned up a few times. The read is 3 residues too short to cover the CDR3 end, so that end is filled in from the germline J gene. V usage is TRBV6-2 or TRBV6-3 and J usage is TRBJ1-2; D possibly corresponds to TRBD1 (5 bases). This CDR3 is built from 17 residues. Per the germline V gene, CDR1 is MNHEY and CDR2 is SVGEGT. The DNA read from the CDR3 is TGTGCCAGCAAGAGTTCGGCCCCGGGACTACTCCACTACGAC. Translating gives CASKSSAPGLLHYD. The complete CDR3 protein is CASKSSAPGLLHYDYTF.

This clone was detected many times. The missing CDR3 end, 3 residues past where the read stops, is filled in from the germline J gene. The chain links TRBV5-6 to TRBJ2-7; 7 bases agree with TRBD1. Germline assignment: CDR1 SGHDT and CDR2 YYEEEE. The CDR3 is 14 residues long. J gave up 3 bases and V 0 bases, and 3 bases lay outside the gene matches. The CDR3 protein is CASSLGQGDYEQYF. The CDR3 DNA, read in part, is TGTGCCAGCAGCTTGGGGCAGGGGGACTACGAG.